The entry below gives a single TCR beta chain sequence along with its context. This entry comes from a study of T cell changes during pregnancy in multiple sclerosis. Generated by immunoSEQ multiplex PCR, the TCRdb table keeps only in-frame clones and is missing some. This table holds over 65,000 clones, approximately 93% found once. Trimming shortened V by 6 bases and J by 3 bases, and 15 bases separated the two germline ends. The germline gives CDR1 MGHRA, CDR2 YSYEKL. The CDR3 is 14 amino acids. This chain joins TRBV4-1 and TRBJ2-7, with D unclear. Sample: peripheral blood, taken in the first trimester of pregnancy. The TCR sequence derives from a female donor with multiple sclerosis, enrolled in a pregnancy study. CDR3 sequence: CASSIGNSLYEQYF. The CDR3 region has the DNA TGCGCCAGCAGTATAGGAAACAGCCTCTACGAGCAGTACTTC.